These 32 T cell receptor beta chains originate from one sample sequenced in a study of T cell responses to AZD1222 COVID-19 vaccine. The protocol was immunoSEQ multiplex PCR, while the TCRdb copy is restricted to in-frame clones and leaves out a portion. The sample includes roughly 100,000 clones, around nine tenths of them seen just once. The source material was peripheral blood, sampled 28 days after the second AZD1222 dose. Receptor source: an adult who received the AZD1222 COVID-19 vaccine.

This clone was seen only once. V is TRBV7-2 and J is TRBJ2-1, with D perhaps TRBD1 (5 bases). This CDR3 comprises 15 residues. V dropped 2 bases and J dropped 7 bases, with 15 bases sitting between them. Germline CDR1 is SGHTA and CDR2 is FQGNSA. The CDR3 loop is CASSLSSLGRNEQFF. In nucleotides, the CDR3 is TGTGCCAGCAGCTTATCGTCGTTGGGGCGGAATGAGCAGTTCTTC. Together with reference TRBV7-2 and TRBJ2-1, the CDR3 gives the full variable domain: GAGVSQSPSNKVTEKGKDVELRCDPISGHTALYWYRQSLGQGLEFLIYFQGNSAPDKSGLPSDRFSAERTGGSVSTLTIQRTQQEDSAVYLCASSLSSLGRNEQFFGPGTRLTVL.

The J gene is TRBJ2-3, the V gene TRBV29-1; tentatively, D is TRBD2 (5 bases). Germline CDR1 reads SQVTM; CDR2 reads ANQGSEA. The CDR3 is 12 residues long. With 4 bases removed from V and 8 bases from J, the gap between germline ends came to 13 bases. The CDR3 spells CSVGITRSTQYF. CDR3 sequence (DNA): TGCAGCGTTGGGATAACTAGGAGTACGCAGTATTTT.

V is TRBV28 and J is TRBJ1-2, with D tentatively TRBD1 (6 bases). V was cut by 7 bases and J by 7 bases, with 16 bases left in between. Germline-derived CDR1 and CDR2 are MDHEN and SYDVKM. The CDR3 covers 13 residues. The CDR3 spells CASIAQGVSGYTF. CDR3 sequence (DNA): TGTGCCAGCATCGCACAGGGAGTTAGTGGCTACACCTTC.

The chain joins TRBV9 to TRBJ1-1, with D perhaps matching TRBD1 (5 bases). V lost 0 bases to trimming and J lost 5 bases, with 11 bases between them. Germline CDR1 and CDR2: SGDLS and YYNGEE. The CDR3 is 14 residues long. Here the CDR3 DNA reads TGTGCCAGCAGCGTAGGACCGGGGCTTACTGAAGCTTTCTTT. Protein product: CASSVGPGLTEAFF.

The count of this clone is one. In DNA, the CDR3 is TGCGCCAGCAGCGACGGGACTAGCGGCGACAATGAGCAGTTCTTC. Translated: CASSDGTSGDNEQFF. This chain links TRBV5-1 with TRBJ2-1, with 11 bases fitting TRBD2. Germline CDR1 and CDR2: SGHRS and YFSETQ. The junction had 5 bases not matched to a gene; V was cut back by 4 bases and J by 5 bases. This CDR3 spans 15 amino acids.

The chain has TRBV27 and TRBJ2-3; the match to TRBD1 covers 9 bases. The junction had 6 bases not matched to a gene; V was cut back by 5 bases and J by 3 bases. CDR1 is MNHEY, CDR2 SMNVEV, per germline (reference sequence). The CDR3 is 15 amino acids. The CDR3: CASSKGQGVTDTQYF. The CDR3 DNA reads as TGTGCCAGCAGTAAGGGACAGGGTGTTACAGATACGCAGTATTTT.

CDR3 DNA: TGTGCCACCAGTACAGGGGACACCGGGGAGCTGTTTTTT. Translation: CATSTGDTGELFF. V is TRBV24-1 and J is TRBJ2-2, with 7 bases aligning to TRBD1. Germline CDR1 KGHDR, CDR2 SFDVKD. CDR3 length equals 13 residues. V was clipped by 6 bases and J by 3 bases; unmatched bases: 0.

The chain couples TRBV9 to TRBJ2-3; D tentatively reads TRBD1 or TRBD2 (5 bases each). The germline V gene encodes CDR1 SGDLS and CDR2 YYNGEE. V gave up 2 bases and J gave up 5 bases, with 15 bases separating them. The CDR3 has 15 amino acids. CDR3 sequence: CASSVGVGEGDTQYF. CDR3 DNA sequence: TGTGCCAGCAGCGTGGGGGTCGGAGAGGGAGATACGCAGTATTTT.

V and J are TRBV28 and TRBJ1-6; 8 nucleotides match TRBD1. The CDR3 runs 18 residues. Germline V gives CDR1 MDHEN, CDR2 SYDVKM. V lost 5 bases, J lost 7 bases, and 16 bases stayed unmatched. The CDR3 DNA reads as TGTGCCAGCAGTCTATACCAATCGACAGGGGTAGGGAATTCACCCCTCCACTTT. Its protein is CASSLYQSTGVGNSPLHF.

The chain couples TRBV7-9 to TRBJ2-7; D call uncertain. Germline CDR1 is SEHNR and CDR2 is FQNEAQ (reference sequence). Between the trimmed V and J ends, which lost 5 bases and 6 bases, there was a span of 17 bases. CDR3 length equals 14 residues. The CDR3 loop is CASSESSFTGEQYF. The DNA of the CDR3 is TGTGCCAGCAGCGAGAGTTCTTTCACGGGCGAGCAGTACTTC.

This clone was picked up one time. V and J are TRBV5-4 and TRBJ2-2, with 7 bases identical to TRBD2. The ends lost 4 bases at V and 4 bases at J; junction bases unmatched: 10. The CDR3 has 16 amino acids. Germline lookup yields CDR1 SGHNT and CDR2 YYREEE (reference sequence). The CDR3 DNA reads TGTGCCAGCAGCCTGGGCGGGAGCCGACCCACCGGGGAGCTGTTTTTT. This translates into CASSLGGSRPTGELFF.

This clone occurred once. This chain links TRBV5-1 with TRBJ1-1; D is ambiguous. V lost 4 bases to trimming and J lost 14 bases, with 21 bases between them. Per germline, CDR1 SGHRS and CDR2 YFSETQ. This CDR3 is built from 13 residues. The CDR3 DNA is TGCGCCAGCAGCACCCCGCGGGGAGGCGAGAGGTTCTTT. Translation gives CASSTPRGGERFF.

The chain is built from TRBV25-1 and TRBJ2-7; TRBD2 agrees at 10 bases. This CDR3 has 14 residues. Germline loops: CDR1 MGHDK, CDR2 SYGVNS. V lost 6 bases and J lost 5; bases outside the gene matches: 7. The CDR3 nucleotides read TGTGCCAGCAGCAATAGCGGGGGGCCTAACGAGCAGTACTTC. The encoded protein is CASSNSGGPNEQYF.

This rearrangement joins TRBV7-9 to TRBJ2-1; the match to TRBD2 covers 10 bases. Germline values: CDR1 SEHNR, CDR2 FQNEAQ (reference sequence). V lost 4 bases to trimming and J lost 6 bases; unmatched junction nucleotides: 12. The CDR3 has 17 residues. The chain's CDR3 is CASSYPSSSGSFNEQFF. CDR3 nucleotide sequence: TGTGCCAGCAGCTACCCGAGTTCTAGCGGGAGTTTCAATGAGCAGTTCTTC. The full variable domain, its missing parts supplied by reference TRBV7-9 and TRBJ2-1, is DTGVSQNPRHKITKRGQNVTFRCDPISEHNRLYWYRQTLGQGPEFLTYFQNEAQLEKSRLLSDRFSAERPKGSFSTLEIQRTEQGDSAMYLCASSYPSSSGSFNEQFFGPGTRLTVL.

This chain connects TRBV5-1 to TRBJ1-3; a weak D match, TRBD1 (5 bases). Germline V gene sequence: CDR1 SGHRS, CDR2 YFSETQ. There are 18 residues in the CDR3. Deletions cut 3 bases from V and 0 bases from J, with 19 bases between. The CDR3 nucleotides read TGCGCCAGCAGCTATACTCCCCTCGACAGAATCTCTGGAAACACCATATATTTT. Translating it yields CASSYTPLDRISGNTIYF.

V and J are TRBV9 and TRBJ2-2, with D perhaps TRBD1 or TRBD2 (5 bases each). The CDR3 has 19 residues. CDR1 is SGDLS and CDR2 is YYNGEE in the germline V gene. V lost 6 bases to trimming and J lost 2 bases, with 26 bases between them. CDR3 sequence (DNA): TGTGCCAGCACCGTGCAAAGGAGGCTTGGGACCATAAACACCGGGGAGCTGTTTTTT. It codes for CASTVQRRLGTINTGELFF.

The V call is TRBV30, the J call TRBJ1-5; 9 bases match TRBD1. CDR3 length: 15 residues. V gave up 2 bases and J gave up 0 bases; unmatched junction bases: 2. Germline V gives CDR1 GTSNPN, CDR2 SVGIG (reference sequence). The DNA of the CDR3 is TGTGCCTGGAGTTTGACAGGGGGTAGCAATCAGCCCCAGCATTTT. Its protein product is CAWSLTGGSNQPQHF.

The CDR3: CAAPVGVAEVYEQYF. The CDR3 DNA is TGTGCCGCCCCTGTGGGAGTAGCGGAGGTCTACGAGCAGTACTTC. This chain links TRBV2 with TRBJ2-7; D might be TRBD2 (6 bases). Germline V gene lookup returns CDR1 SNHLY and CDR2 FYNNEI. Deletions cut 11 bases from V and 3 bases from J, with 23 bases between. CDR3 size: 15 residues. Full variable domain (outside the CDR3, taken from reference TRBV2 and TRBJ2-7): EPEVTQTPSHQVTQMGQEVILRCVPISNHLYFYWYRQILGQKVEFLVSFYNNEISEKSEIFDDQFSVERPDGSNFTLKIRSTKLEDSAMYFCAAPVGVAEVYEQYFGPGTRLTVT.

This sequence joins TRBV18 and TRBJ2-5, with 8 bases fitting TRBD1. Germline values: CDR1 KGHSH, CDR2 LQKENI. The CDR3 contains 14 residues. The J segment lost 2 bases and the V segment lost 5 bases, leaving 4 bases of the junction unmatched. The CDR3 here is CASSGQGAQETQYF. The DNA of the CDR3 is TGTGCCAGCTCAGGGCAGGGGGCTCAAGAGACCCAGTACTTC.

The V call is TRBV7-9, the J call TRBJ2-7; 10 positions match TRBD1. This CDR3 is 17 amino acids long. CDR1 and CDR2 (germline): SEHNR, FQNEAQ (reference sequence). The trim removed 4 bases at V and 3 bases at J, leaving 12 bases unmatched. CDR3: CASSSLRDRGFFYEQYF. DNA of the CDR3: TGTGCCAGCAGCTCGCTCCGGGACAGGGGTTTTTTCTACGAGCAGTACTTC.

The chain recombines TRBV4-2 with TRBJ2-7; TRBD2 matches at 10 bases. This CDR3 contains 16 residues. CDR1 and CDR2 (germline): LGHNA, YNFKEQ. The V gene end was trimmed by 0 bases and the J gene end by 6 bases; junction bases not matched to a gene: 8. This CDR3 reads CASSQEASGGDGEQYF. CDR3 DNA sequence: TGTGCCAGCAGCCAAGAGGCCAGCGGGGGGGATGGCGAGCAGTACTTC.

The chain carries TRBV15 and TRBJ1-2; TRBD1 aligns across 10 bases. With V trimmed by 5 bases and J by 1 base, 4 bases remained unmatched. This CDR3 has 15 residues. The germline V gene has CDR1 LNHNV and CDR2 YYDKDF (reference sequence). The CDR3 DNA reads TGTGCCACCAGCGAAGACAGGGGGCTTAACTATGGCTACACCTTC. This sequence encodes CATSEDRGLNYGYTF.

The V gene is TRBV6-4, the J gene TRBJ2-1, with D possibly matching TRBD1 (5 bases). There are 13 residues in the CDR3. With 4 bases removed from V and 5 bases from J, the gap between germline ends came to 9 bases. Germline lookup yields CDR1 MRHNA and CDR2 SNTAGT. CDR3 sequence (DNA): TGTGCCAGCAGTGCATCAGGGAACAATGAGCAGTTCTTC. Its translation is CASSASGNNEQFF.

The chain has TRBV7-8 and TRBJ2-7; D not resolved. V was shortened by 5 bases and J by 3 bases, with 14 bases between the two germline ends. CDR3 length equals 14 residues. Germline V lookup: CDR1 SGHVS, CDR2 FQNEAQ. The chain's CDR3 is CASSTPLVLYEQYF. The CDR3, as DNA: TGTGCCAGCAGCACTCCCCTAGTCCTCTACGAGCAGTACTTC.

The rearrangement joins TRBV7-2 to TRBJ1-1; perhaps TRBD1 as D (6 bases). V shed 0 bases and J shed 5 bases, with 13 bases lying between them. The CDR3 runs to 15 residues. CDR1 is SGHTA, CDR2 FQGNSA, per germline. In DNA, the CDR3 is TGTGCCAGCAGCTTAGCTAATGCAGGGGAAACTGAAGCTTTCTTT. Protein sequence: CASSLANAGETEAFF. Full variable domain (rest looked up from reference TRBV7-2 and TRBJ1-1): GAGVSQSPSNKVTEKGKDVELRCDPISGHTALYWYRQSLGQGLEFLIYFQGNSAPDKSGLPSDRFSAERTGGSVSTLTIQRTQQEDSAVYLCASSLANAGETEAFFGQGTRLTVV.

This chain uses TRBV10-3 with TRBJ2-6, with TRBD1 matching 7 bases. Germline CDR1 is ENHRY and CDR2 is SYGVKD. The ends lost 4 bases at V and 2 bases at J; junction bases unmatched: 2. CDR3 length: 15 residues. This chain's CDR3 is CAISGQGAGANVLTF. The CDR3 DNA reads as TGTGCCATCAGTGGACAGGGAGCTGGGGCCAACGTCCTGACTTTC.

On this clone: At one boundary the junction diverges from the germline segment, which might be a read error. The CDR3 spells CASREGQNRALGYTF. The CDR3, as DNA: TGTGCCAGCAGGGAAGGACAGAACCGCGCTCTTGGCTACACCTTC. The J gene is TRBJ1-2, the V gene TRBV2; possible D gene TRBD1, 6 bases. The CDR3 sequence is 15 residues long. Germline-derived CDR1 and CDR2 are SNHLY and FYNNEI. The variable domain in full, completed from reference TRBV2 and TRBJ1-2, reads EPEVTQTPSHQVTQMGQEVILRCVPISNHLYFYWYRQILGQKVEFLVSFYNNEISEKSEIFDDQFSVERPDGSNFTLKIRSTKLEDSAMYFCASREGQNRALGYTFGSGTRLTVV.

This clone was picked up a small number of times. V and J are TRBV20-1 and TRBJ1-2, with D perhaps matching TRBD1 (5 bases). The CDR3 length is 11 residues. The V end lost 8 bases, the J end lost 7 bases, and 14 bases lay between the germline ends. The germline CDR1 and CDR2 sequences are DFQATT and SNEGSKA (reference sequence). The CDR3 DNA is TGCAGTCCCCAGGGTAATGGTGGCTACACCTTC. Protein sequence: CSPQGNGGYTF.

V and J are TRBV24-1 and TRBJ2-1; D is undetermined. This CDR3 contains 11 residues. CDR1 is KGHDR and CDR2 is SFDVKD in the germline V gene. Deletions cut 1 base from V and 6 bases from J, with 0 bases between. In DNA form, the CDR3 reads TGTGCCACCAGTGATTTCAATGAGCAGTTCTTC. Its translation: CATSDFNEQFF.

This clone came up a few times. This rearrangement joins TRBV6-2 or TRBV6-3 to TRBJ2-7; D is tentatively TRBD1 or TRBD2 (5 bases each). CDR1 and CDR2 (germline): MNHEY, SVGEGT. Between the trimmed V and J ends, which lost 5 bases and 0 bases, there was a span of 11 bases. The CDR3 totals 14 residues. CDR3 nucleotide sequence: TGTGCCAGCAGTCGGGACGGACGCTCCTACGAGCAGTACTTC. Translated: CASSRDGRSYEQYF.

This rearrangement joins TRBV5-4 to TRBJ1-1; D not certain. From germline, CDR1 is SGHNT and CDR2 YYREEE (reference sequence). The CDR3 spans 13 residues. V dropped 4 bases and J dropped 2 bases, with 9 bases sitting between them. The CDR3 region is CASSRDQNTEAFF. CDR3 sequence (DNA): TGTGCCAGCAGCCGAGACCAAAACACTGAAGCTTTCTTT.

The chain combines TRBV27 with TRBJ1-3; TRBD1 might be the D (5 bases). Trimming removed 7 bases from V and 0 bases from J, with 10 bases in between. This CDR3 is 14 amino acids long. Germline V gene data show CDR1 as MNHEY and CDR2 as SMNVEV (reference sequence). The CDR3 bases are TGTGCCAGCAAAATGGGGCTCTCTGGAAACACCATATATTTT. Its translation is CASKMGLSGNTIYF.